This is a list of T cell receptor beta chains from one sample in a study of blood T cell repertoires in COVID-19. The data were produced by immunoSEQ multiplex PCR, yet TCRdb's version contains in-frame clones alone and is incomplete. The repertoire holds over 120,000 clones, with about 90% as singletons. The material sequenced was peripheral blood. These receptors were obtained from a man aged 50-60 years who had recovered from COVID-19. Each CDR3 is given with its conserved first and last residue. D genes are given only for firm matches. Not every row has a clone size; where given, it reads once, few, many or a size class.

d_call j_call v_call clone_size cdr3_aa cdr3_nt
. TRBJ2-7 TRBV19 once CASSMALEVYEQYF TGTGCCAGTAGTATGGCTCTGGAGGTCTACGAGCAGTACTTC
. TRBJ2-2 TRBV24-1 . CATSEAGPPSGELFF TGTGCCACCAGTGAAGCGGGCCCACCGTCGGGGGAGCTGTTTTTT
TRBD1 TRBJ2-7 TRBV15 . CATSTNRQGRHEQYF TGTGCCACCAGCACGAATCGACAGGGTCGCCACGAGCAGTACTTC
. TRBJ1-5 TRBV2 . CASSPGNQPQHF TGTGCCAGCAGCCCCGGTAATCAGCCCCAGCATTTT
TRBD2 TRBJ2-1 TRBV5-1 . CASSFSSGVYNEQFF TGCGCCAGCAGCTTCTCTAGCGGGGTTTACAATGAGCAGTTCTTC
. TRBJ1-2 TRBV7-2 once CASSLRGEDRGYTF TGTGCCAGCAGCTTGCGGGGCGAGGATCGGGGCTACACCTTC
TRBD1 TRBJ1-4 TRBV27 . CASSWIHRGICEKLFF TGTGCCAGCAGTTGGATCCACAGGGGAATATGCGAAAAACTGTTTTTT
. TRBJ1-1 TRBV6-2/TRBV6-3 . CASSSTSGTEAFF TGTGCCAGCAGTTCGACGAGCGGCACTGAAGCTTTCTTT
. TRBJ1-5 TRBV4-3 . CASSQTPGVNQPQHF TGCGCCAGCAGCCAAACCCCAGGCGTTAATCAGCCCCAGCATTTT
TRBD2 TRBJ2-5 TRBV27 once CASSSSGTSGGETQYF TGTGCCAGCAGCTCGTCCGGGACTAGCGGGGGGGAGACCCAGTACTTC
TRBD1 TRBJ2-1 TRBV6-2/TRBV6-3 . CASSRTGGYNEQFF TGTGCCAGCAGCCGGACAGGGGGCTACAATGAGCAGTTCTTC
. TRBJ1-6 TRBV7-8 . CASSQTGLSSYNSPLHF TGTGCCAGCAGCCAGACAGGTCTGAGCTCCTATAATTCACCCCTCCACTTT
TRBD1 TRBJ2-7 TRBV4-3 . CASSQTGTGPYEQYF TGCGCCAGCAGCCAAACCGGGACAGGGCCCTACGAGCAGTACTTC
TRBD2 TRBJ2-5 TRBV4-1 few CASSPRGLEVETQYF TGCGCCAGCAGCCCCAGAGGACTAGAGGTAGAGACCCAGTACTTC
TRBD1 TRBJ2-5 TRBV19 . CASSKSGTGYQETQYF TGTGCCAGTAGTAAATCCGGGACAGGGTACCAAGAGACCCAGTACTTC
. TRBJ2-2 TRBV19 few CASSIGQDTGELFF TGTGCCAGTAGTATCGGTCAGGACACCGGGGAGCTGTTTTTT
. TRBJ1-1 TRBV29-1 few CSVQTQNTEAFF TGCAGCGTGCAGACACAAAACACTGAAGCTTTCTTT
. TRBJ1-6 TRBV21-1 once CASSGQGFYNSPLHF TGTGCCAGCAGCGGACAGGGGTTCTATAATTCACCCCTCCACTTT
. TRBJ2-3 TRBV7-9 . CASSLALTGGRNTDTQYF TGTGCCAGCAGCTTAGCTTTGACCGGGGGGCGGAACACAGATACGCAGTATTTT
. TRBJ1-2 TRBV5-6 . CASRLGQRYGYTF TGTGCCAGCAGGCTAGGACAGAGGTATGGCTACACCTTC
TRBD2 TRBJ2-3 TRBV5-1 . CASSPAVSGGTDTQYF TGCGCCAGCAGCCCGGCAGTTAGCGGGGGCACAGATACGCAGTATTTT
. TRBJ2-7 TRBV11-3 . CASSLGRGAAYEQYF TGTGCCAGCAGCTTAGGTCGGGGGGCGGCCTACGAGCAGTACTTC
TRBD2 TRBJ2-7 TRBV6-5 . CASSSAGDWEQYF TGTGCCAGCAGTTCCGCGGGGGACTGGGAGCAGTACTTC
. TRBJ2-7 TRBV3-1/TRBV3-2 . CASSQEWGTYEQYF TGTGCCAGCAGCCAAGAATGGGGCACCTACGAGCAGTACTTC
TRBD1 TRBJ2-5 TRBV14 . CASSPDNRGRGPETQYF TGTGCCAGCAGCCCGGATAACCGGGGCAGGGGGCCAGAGACCCAGTACTTC
TRBD1 TRBJ1-3 TRBV11-2 . CASSFPTGGASGNTIYF TGTGCCAGCAGCTTCCCGACAGGGGGAGCCTCTGGAAACACCATATATTTT
. TRBJ2-2 TRBV2 . CASSEALTSTGELFF TGTGCCAGCAGTGAAGCACTGACATCCACCGGGGAGCTGTTTTTT
. TRBJ2-7 TRBV30 . CAWSAWQSYEQYF TGTGCCTGGAGTGCTTGGCAGTCCTACGAGCAGTACTTC
. TRBJ1-1 TRBV12-5 . CASGSTGLKAEAFF TGTGCTAGTGGTTCTACAGGGTTGAAGGCTGAAGCTTTCTTT
TRBD1 TRBJ1-1 TRBV4-3 once CASSQEMIQGLTRPEAFF TGCGCCAGCAGCCAAGAAATGATACAGGGGCTCACTAGGCCTGAAGCTTTCTTT
TRBD1 TRBJ1-6 TRBV27 once CADRVVNSPLHF TGTGCCGACAGGGTGGTTAATTCACCCCTCCACTTT
TRBD1 TRBJ1-6 TRBV30 . CAWGQGLNSPLHF TGTGCCTGGGGACAGGGACTGAATTCACCCCTCCACTTT
TRBD1 TRBJ1-1 TRBV5-4 . CASSSDPTGKNTEAFF TGTGCCAGCAGCTCCGATCCGACAGGGAAGAACACTGAAGCTTTCTTT
. TRBJ2-5 TRBV5-5 . CASSYTGNQETQYF TGTGCCAGCAGCTATACAGGGAACCAAGAGACCCAGTACTTC
TRBD1 TRBJ2-3 TRBV6-5 once CASSYSMTGGSTQYF TGTGCCAGCAGTTACTCCATGACAGGGGGTAGTACGCAGTATTTT
TRBD1 TRBJ1-5 TRBV19 . CASSIQPTGGVYSNQPQHF TGTGCCAGTAGTATCCAACCGACAGGGGGCGTATATAGCAATCAGCCCCAGCATTTT
TRBD2 TRBJ2-5 TRBV4-2 . CASSRTGTSGGETQYF TGTGCCAGCAGCCGGACCGGGACTAGCGGGGGTGAGACCCAGTACTTC
. TRBJ2-2 TRBV7-2 . CASSLYQGNTGELFF TGTGCCAGCAGCTTATATCAGGGGAACACCGGGGAGCTGTTTTTT
. TRBJ1-6 TRBV19 few CASSMSGTSGLSPLHF TGTGCCAGTAGTATGAGCGGGACGTCTGGGCTTTCACCCCTCCACTTT
TRBD1 TRBJ2-1 TRBV29-1 . CSFVQGKYNEQFF TGCAGCTTCGTACAGGGGAAGTACAATGAGCAGTTCTTC
. TRBJ1-5 TRBV6-6 . CASSPRESNQPQHF TGTGCCAGCAGTCCTCGAGAATCCAATCAGCCCCAGCATTTT
. TRBJ2-7 TRBV29-1 . CSVELSYEQYF TGCAGCGTTGAGTTATCCTACGAGCAGTACTTC
TRBD1 TRBJ2-5 TRBV12-5 . CASGPQQGAGETQYF TGTGCTAGTGGTCCGCAGCAGGGGGCTGGAGAGACCCAGTACTTC
. TRBJ2-7 TRBV7-6 . CASSLGRVYEQYF TGTGCCAGCAGCTTAGGGAGGGTCTACGAGCAGTACTTC
TRBD2 TRBJ2-5 TRBV19 . CASSIGTSGFETQYF TGTGCCAGTAGTATTGGGACTAGCGGTTTTGAGACCCAGTACTTC
. TRBJ1-2 TRBV5-1 once CASSPVEFNYGYTF TGCGCCAGCAGCCCGGTGGAGTTTAACTATGGCTACACCTTC
. TRBJ1-1 TRBV7-2 . CASSGQGKNTEAFF TGTGCCAGCAGCGGGCAGGGGAAGAACACTGAAGCTTTCTTT